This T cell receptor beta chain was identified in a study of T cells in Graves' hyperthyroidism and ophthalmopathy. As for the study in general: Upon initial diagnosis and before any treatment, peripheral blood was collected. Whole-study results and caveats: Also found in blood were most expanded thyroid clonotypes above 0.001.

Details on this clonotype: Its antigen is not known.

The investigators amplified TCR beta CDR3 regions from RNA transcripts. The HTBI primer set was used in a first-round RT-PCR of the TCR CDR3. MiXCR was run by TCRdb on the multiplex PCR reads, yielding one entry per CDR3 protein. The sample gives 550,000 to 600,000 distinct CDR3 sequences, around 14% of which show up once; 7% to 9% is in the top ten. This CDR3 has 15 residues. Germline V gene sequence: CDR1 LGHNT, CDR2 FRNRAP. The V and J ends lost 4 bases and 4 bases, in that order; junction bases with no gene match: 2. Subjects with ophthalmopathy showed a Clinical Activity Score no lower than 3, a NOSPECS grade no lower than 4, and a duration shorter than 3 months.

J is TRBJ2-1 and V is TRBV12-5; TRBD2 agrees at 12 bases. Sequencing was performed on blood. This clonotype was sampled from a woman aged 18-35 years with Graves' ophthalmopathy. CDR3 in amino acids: CASGYGTSGYNEQFF. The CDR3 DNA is TGTGCTAGTGGTTACGGGACTAGCGGGTACAATGAGCAGTTCTTC. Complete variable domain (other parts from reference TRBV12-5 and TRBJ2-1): DARVTQTPRHKVTEMGQEVTMRCQPILGHNTVFWYRQTMMQGLELLAYFRNRAPLDDSGMPKDRFSAEMPDATLATLKIQPSEPRDSAVYFCASGYGTSGYNEQFFGPGTRLTVL.